Below are 25 T cell receptor beta chains sequenced from a single sample in a study of shared clonotypes between healthy human individuals. TCRdb's copy holds only in-frame clones and misses some; the assay was immunoSEQ multiplex PCR. The top ten hold approximately 25% of the sample, which has almost 700,000 clones, about 91% seen once. Terminally differentiated effector memory CD45RA+ cells were excluded by CCR7 positive selection of CD45RO-negative cells. The source material was naive CD8+ T cells sorted from blood. The source is a man younger than 40 in good health.

In nucleotides, the CDR3 is TGTGCCAGCAGCTCGGGACAGCCGGTAGAGACCCAGTACTTC. This translates into CASSSGQPVETQYF. V gene TRBV7-6 combines with J gene TRBJ2-5; 7 bases fit TRBD1. The junction had 6 bases not matched to a gene; V was cut back by 4 bases and J by 4 bases. The germline V gene encodes CDR1 SGHVS and CDR2 FNYEAQ. This CDR3 spans 14 amino acids.

The chain combines TRBV6-1 with TRBJ2-7, with D perhaps being TRBD1 or TRBD2 (6 bases each). The V end lost 6 bases, the J end lost 3 bases, and 12 bases lay between the germline ends. CDR3 length: 13 residues. CDR1 MNHNS and CDR2 SASEGT come from the germline V gene. CDR3 residues: CASSAGHLYEQYF. Written as DNA, the CDR3 is TGTGCCAGCAGCGCGGGACACCTCTACGAGCAGTACTTC.

This chain connects TRBV11-2 to TRBJ2-2; 9 nucleotides match TRBD2. V lost 5 bases and J lost 6; bases outside the gene matches: 10. CDR1 is SGHAT, CDR2 FQNNGV, per germline. The CDR3 sequence is 16 residues long. The CDR3 is CASSPGLAVTPGELFF. The CDR3, as DNA: TGTGCCAGCAGCCCGGGACTAGCTGTAACACCCGGGGAGCTGTTTTTT.

Details on this clone: At one boundary the junction diverges from the germline segment, which might be a read error. This chain connects TRBV27 to TRBJ2-7; no firm D call. Germline V gives CDR1 MNHEY, CDR2 SMNVEV (reference sequence). The CDR3 length is 13 residues. The CDR3 DNA reads as TGTACCAGCAGTTTAGCACCCAGCTACGAGCAGTACTTC. It specifies CTSSLAPSYEQYF.

The chain is built from TRBV19 and TRBJ2-1; 11 bases are shared with TRBD2. The V and J ends lost 5 bases and 8 bases, in that order; junction bases with no gene match: 5. The length of the CDR3 is 14 residues. Germline V gene sequence: CDR1 LNHDA, CDR2 SQIVND (reference sequence). This chain's CDR3 is CASSGLAGGYEQFF. For the CDR3, the DNA is TGTGCCAGTAGTGGGCTAGCGGGAGGATATGAGCAGTTCTTC.

The V call is TRBV15, the J call TRBJ2-1; D gene ambiguous. The germline gives CDR1 LNHNV, CDR2 YYDKDF (reference sequence). The CDR3 covers 14 residues. V shed 0 bases and J shed 5 bases, with 8 bases lying between them. CDR3 region: CATSRDHENNEQFF. The DNA of the CDR3 is TGTGCCACCAGCAGAGATCACGAAAACAATGAGCAGTTCTTC.

V is TRBV14 and J is TRBJ1-2; D is undetermined. Per the germline V gene, CDR1 is SGHDN and CDR2 is FVKESK. The CDR3 has 12 amino acids. Trimming took 4 bases from V and 6 from J, leaving 9 bases between them. CDR3 sequence (DNA): TGTGCCAGCAGCCGATTGTGGGATGGCTACACCTTC. This gives the protein CASSRLWDGYTF.

The chain is built from TRBV13 and TRBJ2-7, with 8 bases identical to TRBD1. The CDR3 has 14 amino acids. The V gene end was trimmed by 5 bases and the J gene end by 4 bases; junction bases not matched to a gene: 7. Germline V gene data show CDR1 as PRHDT and CDR2 as FYEKMQ (reference sequence). The CDR3 DNA reads as TGTGCCAGCAGCCCAGTGGACAGGGTATACGAGCAGTACTTC. This sequence encodes CASSPVDRVYEQYF.

Here the CDR3 reads CASSFRGPAPYNEQFF. DNA for the CDR3: TGTGCCAGCAGTTTCAGGGGGCCAGCACCATACAATGAGCAGTTCTTC. The chain combines TRBV28 with TRBJ2-1, with 8 bases matching TRBD1. Trimming cost V 3 bases and J 4 bases; bases outside gene matches: 8. The CDR3 is made up of 16 amino acids. Germline CDR1 MDHEN, CDR2 SYDVKM.

The chain joins TRBV2 to TRBJ1-5; weak D call: TRBD1 (5 bases). From germline, CDR1 is SNHLY and CDR2 FYNNEI. The V gene lost 4 bases and the J gene lost 7 bases, with 17 bases spanning the gap. This CDR3 contains 15 residues. The chain's CDR3 is CASSGIKGSGQPQHF. DNA for the CDR3: TGTGCCAGCAGTGGAATAAAGGGGTCGGGCCAGCCCCAGCATTTT.

The chain links TRBV30 to TRBJ2-2; D remains ambiguous. With 3 bases removed from V and 1 base from J, the gap between germline ends came to 6 bases. There are 13 residues in the CDR3. Germline CDR1 and CDR2: GTSNPN and SVGIG (reference sequence). Written as DNA, the CDR3 is TGTGCCTGGAGACAGATGAACACCGGGGAGCTGTTTTTT. Translated: CAWRQMNTGELFF.

Note on this clone: The sample carries other DNA sequences with the same CDR3. The chain combines TRBV4-1 with TRBJ2-7, with 7 bases fitting TRBD1. The CDR3 is 14 amino acids. Germline trimming cut 1 base from V and 4 bases from J; bases unmatched to any gene: 4. The germline CDR1 and CDR2 sequences are MGHRA and YSYEKL. CDR3 protein: CASSQVTGVYEQYF. In DNA, the CDR3 is TGCGCCAGCAGCCAAGTTACAGGGGTATACGAGCAGTACTTC.

The chain carries TRBV27 and TRBJ1-4; D ambiguous. From germline, CDR1 is MNHEY and CDR2 SMNVEV (reference sequence). With 9 bases removed from V and 1 base from J, the gap between germline ends came to 9 bases. The CDR3 has 13 residues. The CDR3 nucleotides are TGTGCCAGTAAGGGAATAACTAATGAAAAACTGTTTTTT. It encodes CASKGITNEKLFF.

This sequence joins TRBV19 and TRBJ1-1, with no clear D. V was shortened by 6 bases and J by 1 base, with 12 bases between the two germline ends. Germline loops: CDR1 LNHDA, CDR2 SQIVND (reference sequence). This CDR3 is 14 amino acids long. The chain's CDR3 is CASRNNLANTEAFF. Written as DNA, the CDR3 is TGTGCCAGTAGGAACAACTTGGCGAACACTGAAGCTTTCTTT.

As to this clone: Different DNA sequences within this sample yield the same CDR3. The chain employs TRBV6-5 and TRBJ2-7, with 8 positions matching TRBD2. The V gene end was trimmed by 6 bases and the J gene end by 3 bases; junction bases not matched to a gene: 7. The CDR3 is 14 residues long. Germline CDR1 reads MNHEY; CDR2 reads SVGAGI. The CDR3 sequence is CASSLGLAGYEQYF. The CDR3 DNA follows: TGTGCCAGCAGCTTAGGACTAGCTGGCTACGAGCAGTACTTC.

The table lists this clone with a count of one. The V gene is TRBV19, the J gene TRBJ1-5, with TRBD1 matching 10 bases. Germline trimming cut 0 bases from V and 5 bases from J; bases unmatched to any gene: 7. Germline lookup yields CDR1 LNHDA and CDR2 SQIVND (reference sequence). The CDR3 extends over 17 amino acids. In nucleotides, the CDR3 is TGTGCCAGTAGTATAGAGGCCTGGGACAGGGGTTATCAGCCCCAGCATTTT. Translated: CASSIEAWDRGYQPQHF.

The J gene is TRBJ2-7, the V gene TRBV4-1; 10 bases align to TRBD2. Germline V gene lookup returns CDR1 MGHRA and CDR2 YSYEKL. V trimming: 6 bases; J trimming: 2 bases; junction bases outside the gene matches: 7. CDR3 length equals 15 residues. CDR3 DNA sequence: TGCGCCAGCAGATTCGGACTAGCGGAAACCTACGAGCAGTACTTC. Translating gives CASRFGLAETYEQYF.

The rearrangement links TRBV11-2 to TRBJ2-1, with D possibly TRBD2 on 6 matching bases. V lost 2 bases, J lost 3 bases, and 14 bases lay in between. Germline loops: CDR1 SGHAT, CDR2 FQNNGV. There are 16 residues in the CDR3. The CDR3 bases are TGTGCCAGCAGCTTATATCCGGGAGATAACTACAATGAGCAGTTCTTC. Its protein is CASSLYPGDNYNEQFF. Full variable domain (outside the CDR3, taken from reference TRBV11-2 and TRBJ2-1): EAGVAQSPRYKIIEKRQSVAFWCNPISGHATLYWYQQILGQGPKLLIQFQNNGVVDDSQLPKDRFSAERLKGVDSTLKIQPAKLEDSAVYLCASSLYPGDNYNEQFFGPGTRLTVL.

The chain joins TRBV28 to TRBJ2-1; TRBD2 matches at 13 bases. The V and J ends lost 3 bases and 4 bases, in that order; junction bases with no gene match: 3. From germline, CDR1 is MDHEN and CDR2 SYDVKM. This CDR3 has 16 amino acids. CDR3 nucleotides: TGTGCCAGCAGTTTCCCGGGACTAGCGGGATACAATGAGCAGTTCTTC. Residues: CASSFPGLAGYNEQFF.

This chain joins TRBV28 and TRBJ2-7; 7 bases are a match to TRBD1. The length of the CDR3 is 13 residues. Germline CDR1 and CDR2: MDHEN and SYDVKM. Losses at the gene ends were 9 bases for V and 1 base for J; bases not matched to a gene: 6. The CDR3 bases are TGTGCCAGTATCGGACAGGAGTCCTACGAGCAGTACTTC. Protein: CASIGQESYEQYF.

The chain is built from TRBV29-1 and TRBJ2-1; possible D gene TRBD1, 5 bases. This CDR3 spans 11 amino acids. V lost 1 base to trimming and J lost 9 bases, with 7 bases between them. Germline CDR1 SQVTM, CDR2 ANQGSEA. This CDR3 reads CSVEVGVEQFF. The CDR3 bases are TGCAGCGTTGAAGTAGGGGTTGAGCAGTTCTTC.

The V call is TRBV7-6, the J call TRBJ2-6; D is possibly TRBD2 (6 bases). This CDR3 region has 14 residues. Trimming took off 2 bases at V and 12 bases at J, with 14 bases between the two ends. Germline CDR1 reads SGHVS; CDR2 reads FNYEAQ. The CDR3 loop reads CASSLFGGSSVLTF. CDR3 sequence (DNA): TGTGCCAGCAGCTTATTCGGGGGTTCGTCCGTCCTGACTTTC.

By share, this clone ranks as medium-sized. This sequence joins TRBV6-5 and TRBJ2-1; D uncertain. V was shortened by 2 bases and J by 8 bases, with 4 bases between the two germline ends. The germline gives CDR1 MNHEY, CDR2 SVGAGI. The CDR3 is 11 residues long. CDR3 bases: TGTGCCAGCAGTTACCAGTATGAGCAGTTCTTC. Translation: CASSYQYEQFF.

The chain links TRBV9 to TRBJ2-5, with TRBD2 matching 13 bases. The CDR3 contains 15 residues. Germline lookup yields CDR1 SGDLS and CDR2 YYNGEE. Germline trimming cut 4 bases from V and 2 bases from J; bases unmatched to any gene: 2. In nucleotides, the CDR3 is TGTGCCAGCAGCTCGGGACTAGCGGGACAAGAGACCCAGTACTTC. Protein product: CASSSGLAGQETQYF.

The chain joins TRBV27 to TRBJ2-7, with 9 positions matching TRBD2. Trimming took 6 bases from V and 6 from J; bases not matched to a gene: 15. The germline CDR1 and CDR2 sequences are MNHEY and SMNVEV (reference sequence). The CDR3 length is 16 residues. The CDR3 protein is CASSTPWREGLSEQYF. The CDR3, as DNA: TGTGCCAGCAGCACACCCTGGCGGGAGGGCCTTTCCGAGCAGTACTTC.